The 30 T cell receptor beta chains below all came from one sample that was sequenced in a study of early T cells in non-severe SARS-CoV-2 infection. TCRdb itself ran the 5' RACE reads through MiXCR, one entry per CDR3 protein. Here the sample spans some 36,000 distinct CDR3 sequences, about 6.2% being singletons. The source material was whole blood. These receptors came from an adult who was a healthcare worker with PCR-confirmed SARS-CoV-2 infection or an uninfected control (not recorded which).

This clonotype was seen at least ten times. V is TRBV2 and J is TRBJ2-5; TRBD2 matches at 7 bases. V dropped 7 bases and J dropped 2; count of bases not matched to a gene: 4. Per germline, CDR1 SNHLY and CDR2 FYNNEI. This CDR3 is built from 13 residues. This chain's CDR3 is CASNREGQETQYF. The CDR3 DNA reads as TGTGCCAGCAATAGGGAGGGGCAAGAGACCCAGTACTTC.

The CDR3 is CASSQDYAVAQYF. CDR3 nucleotides: TGTGCCAGCAGCCAAGATTACGCCGTAGCGCAGTATTTT. The gene calls are TRBV3-1 and TRBJ2-3; D not certain. CDR3 length: 13 amino acids. Per the germline V gene, CDR1 is LGHDT and CDR2 is YNNKEL (reference sequence). The V gene lost 0 bases and the J gene lost 10 bases, with 11 bases spanning the gap.

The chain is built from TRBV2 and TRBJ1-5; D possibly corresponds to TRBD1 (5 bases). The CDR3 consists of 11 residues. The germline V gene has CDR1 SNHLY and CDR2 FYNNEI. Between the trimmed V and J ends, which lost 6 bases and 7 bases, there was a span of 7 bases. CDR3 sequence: CASSGGQPQHF. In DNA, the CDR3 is TGTGCCAGCAGCGGGGGACAGCCCCAGCATTTT.

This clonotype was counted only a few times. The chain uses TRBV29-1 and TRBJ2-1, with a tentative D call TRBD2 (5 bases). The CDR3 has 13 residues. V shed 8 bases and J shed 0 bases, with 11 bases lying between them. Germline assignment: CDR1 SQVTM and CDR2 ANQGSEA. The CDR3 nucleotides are TGCAGCTTAACCGGGATCTCCTACAATGAGCAGTTCTTC. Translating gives CSLTGISYNEQFF.

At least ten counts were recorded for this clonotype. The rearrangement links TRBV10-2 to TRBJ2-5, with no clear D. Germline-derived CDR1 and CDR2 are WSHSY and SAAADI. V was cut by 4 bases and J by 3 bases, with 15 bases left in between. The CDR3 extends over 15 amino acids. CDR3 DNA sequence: TGCGCCAGCAGTGGGAAAGTGGGCGTAGAAGAGACCCAGTACTTC. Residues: CASSGKVGVEETQYF.

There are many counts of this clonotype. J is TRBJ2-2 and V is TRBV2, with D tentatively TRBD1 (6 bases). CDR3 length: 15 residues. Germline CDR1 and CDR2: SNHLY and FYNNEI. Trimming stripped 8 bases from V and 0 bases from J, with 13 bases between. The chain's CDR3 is CASLQDRSNTGELFF. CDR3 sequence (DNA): TGTGCCAGCTTACAGGACAGATCGAACACCGGGGAGCTGTTTTTT.

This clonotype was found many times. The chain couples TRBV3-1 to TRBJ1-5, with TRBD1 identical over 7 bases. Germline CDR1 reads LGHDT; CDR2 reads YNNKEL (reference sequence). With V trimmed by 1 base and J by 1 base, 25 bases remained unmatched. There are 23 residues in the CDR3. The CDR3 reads CASSQVPPFTGTVITLSNQPQHF. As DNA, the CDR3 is TGTGCCAGCAGCCAAGTTCCGCCCTTTACTGGGACAGTGATTACTCTAAGCAATCAGCCCCAGCATTTT.

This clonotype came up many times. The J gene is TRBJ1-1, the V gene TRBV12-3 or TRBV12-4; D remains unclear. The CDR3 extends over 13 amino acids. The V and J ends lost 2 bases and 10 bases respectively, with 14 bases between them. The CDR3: CASSLKGSPAAFF. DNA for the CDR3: TGTGCCAGCAGTTTAAAAGGAAGTCCGGCAGCTTTCTTT.

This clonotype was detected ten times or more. The CDR3 nucleotides are TGTGCCAGCAGTTTCTACAGGGTACTCACTGAAGCTTTCTTT. It is translated as CASSFYRVLTEAFF. This chain links TRBV28 with TRBJ1-1; D might be TRBD1 (6 bases). V was shortened by 3 bases and J by 4 bases, with 12 bases between the two germline ends. This CDR3 has 14 residues. Looked up from germline, CDR1 is MDHEN and CDR2 is SYDVKM.

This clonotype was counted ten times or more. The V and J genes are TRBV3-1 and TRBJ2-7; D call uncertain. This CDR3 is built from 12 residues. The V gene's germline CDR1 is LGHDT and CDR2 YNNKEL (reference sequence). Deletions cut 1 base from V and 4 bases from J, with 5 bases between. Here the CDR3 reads CASSQAGYEQYF. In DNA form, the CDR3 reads TGTGCCAGCAGCCAAGCCGGTTACGAGCAGTACTTC.

CDR3 DNA: TGCAGTGCTAGAGGGACTAGCGGCGATAGGAATGAGCAGTTCTTC. Its translation: CSARGTSGDRNEQFF. V gene TRBV20-1 combines with J gene TRBJ2-1, with 10 bases aligning to TRBD2. CDR3 size: 15 residues. The V and J ends lost 1 base and 7 bases, in that order; junction bases with no gene match: 7. Germline CDR1 is DFQATT and CDR2 is SNEGSKA (reference sequence).

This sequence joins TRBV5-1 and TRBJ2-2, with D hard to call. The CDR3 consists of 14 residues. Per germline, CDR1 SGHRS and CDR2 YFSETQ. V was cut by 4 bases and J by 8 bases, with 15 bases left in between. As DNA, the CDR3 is TGCGCCAGCAGCCCAGCCGGGCCTAAGGGGGAGCTGTTTTTT. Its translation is CASSPAGPKGELFF.

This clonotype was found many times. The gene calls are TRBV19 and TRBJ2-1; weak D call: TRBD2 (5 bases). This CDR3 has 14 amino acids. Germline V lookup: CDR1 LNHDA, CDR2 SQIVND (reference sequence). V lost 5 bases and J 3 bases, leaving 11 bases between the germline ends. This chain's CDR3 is CASSPSLNYNEQFF. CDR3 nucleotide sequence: TGTGCCAGTAGTCCTAGCCTAAACTACAATGAGCAGTTCTTC.

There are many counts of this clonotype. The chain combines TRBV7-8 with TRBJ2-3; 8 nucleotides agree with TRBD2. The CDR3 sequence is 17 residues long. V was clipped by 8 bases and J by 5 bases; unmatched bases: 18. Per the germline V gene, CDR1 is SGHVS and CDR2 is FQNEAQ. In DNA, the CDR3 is TGTGCCAGCGCCCCGCCTTTGGGAGCGGGAGCGGAAGATACGCAGTATTTT. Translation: CASAPPLGAGAEDTQYF.

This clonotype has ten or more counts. The CDR3 loop is CASSFEGTSSPEETQYF. CDR3 in DNA: TGTGCCAGCAGCTTCGAGGGTACGTCATCACCGGAGGAGACCCAGTACTTC. This rearrangement joins TRBV7-6 to TRBJ2-5; D perhaps matches TRBD2 (5 bases). Germline V gene lookup returns CDR1 SGHVS and CDR2 FNYEAQ. This CDR3 contains 17 residues. Trimming stripped 3 bases from V and 5 bases from J, with 22 bases between.

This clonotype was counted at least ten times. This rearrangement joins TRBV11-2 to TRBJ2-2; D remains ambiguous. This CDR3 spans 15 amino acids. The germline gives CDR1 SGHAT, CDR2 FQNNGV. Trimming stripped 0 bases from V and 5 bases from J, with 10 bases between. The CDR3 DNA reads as TGTGCCAGCAGCTTAGACCCTCGTGAGACCGGGGAGCTGTTTTTT. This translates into CASSLDPRETGELFF.

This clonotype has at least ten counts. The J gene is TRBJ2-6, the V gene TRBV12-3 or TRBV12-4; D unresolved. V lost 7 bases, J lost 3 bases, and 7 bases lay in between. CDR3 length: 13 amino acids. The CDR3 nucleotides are TGTGCCAGCACCCCCTATGGGGCCAACGTCCTGACTTTC. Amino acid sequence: CASTPYGANVLTF.

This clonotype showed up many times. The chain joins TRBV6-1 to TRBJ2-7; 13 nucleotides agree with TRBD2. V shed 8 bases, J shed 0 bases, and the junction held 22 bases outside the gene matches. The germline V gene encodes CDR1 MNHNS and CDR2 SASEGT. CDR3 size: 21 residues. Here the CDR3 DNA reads TGTGCCAGCCCCCCCCAAGGTAGCAGCAGGACTAGCGGGAGAAGCTCCTACGAGCAGTACTTC. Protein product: CASPPQGSSRTSGRSSYEQYF.

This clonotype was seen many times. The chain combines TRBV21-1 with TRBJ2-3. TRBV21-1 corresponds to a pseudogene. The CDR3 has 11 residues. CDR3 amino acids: CATSCRDTQYF. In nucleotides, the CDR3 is TGTGCCACGTCGTGTCGGGATACGCAGTATTTT.

The CDR3 nucleotides are TGTGCCAGCAGCCTAAGCGGGAGGGCATGGGATACGCAGTATTTT. Protein sequence: CASSLSGRAWDTQYF. The rearrangement uses TRBV11-2 and TRBJ2-3, with 10 nucleotides matching TRBD2. Germline CDR1 and CDR2: SGHAT and FQNNGV. With V trimmed by 5 bases and J by 6 bases, 8 bases remained unmatched. The CDR3 spans 15 residues.

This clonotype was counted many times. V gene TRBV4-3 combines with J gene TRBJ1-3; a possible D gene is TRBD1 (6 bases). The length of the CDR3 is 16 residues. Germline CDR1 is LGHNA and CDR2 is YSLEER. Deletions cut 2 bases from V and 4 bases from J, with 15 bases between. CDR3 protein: CASSQTYRVGGNTIYF. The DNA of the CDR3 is TGCGCCAGCAGCCAAACGTACAGGGTGGGAGGAAACACCATATATTTT.

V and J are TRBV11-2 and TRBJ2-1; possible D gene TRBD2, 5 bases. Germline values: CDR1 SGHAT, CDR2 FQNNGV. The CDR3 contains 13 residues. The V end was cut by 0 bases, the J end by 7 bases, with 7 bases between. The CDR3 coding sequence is TGTGCCAGCAGCTTAGAACCGGGAAATGAGCAGTTCTTC. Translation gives CASSLEPGNEQFF. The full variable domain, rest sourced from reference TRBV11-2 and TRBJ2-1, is EAGVAQSPRYKIIEKRQSVAFWCNPISGHATLYWYQQILGQGPKLLIQFQNNGVVDDSQLPKDRFSAERLKGVDSTLKIQPAKLEDSAVYLCASSLEPGNEQFFGPGTRLTVL.

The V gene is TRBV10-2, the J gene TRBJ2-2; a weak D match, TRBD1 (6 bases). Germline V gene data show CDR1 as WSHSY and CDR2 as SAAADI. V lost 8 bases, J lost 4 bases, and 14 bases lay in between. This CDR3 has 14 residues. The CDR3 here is CASSDRTPTGELFF. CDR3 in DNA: TGCGCCAGCTCGGACAGAACCCCCACCGGGGAGCTGTTTTTT.

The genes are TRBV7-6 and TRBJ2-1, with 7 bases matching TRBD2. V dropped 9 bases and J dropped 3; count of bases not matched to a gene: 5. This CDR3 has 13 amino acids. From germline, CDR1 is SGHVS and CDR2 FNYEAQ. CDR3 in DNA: TGTGCCAGTACTAGCGACCACTACAATGAGCAGTTCTTC. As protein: CASTSDHYNEQFF.

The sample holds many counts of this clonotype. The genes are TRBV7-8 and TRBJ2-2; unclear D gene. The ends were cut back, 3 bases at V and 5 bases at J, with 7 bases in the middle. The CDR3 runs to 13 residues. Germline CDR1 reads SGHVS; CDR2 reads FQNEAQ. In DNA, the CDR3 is TGTGCCAGCAGCTTTATGCGGACCGGGGAGCTGTTTTTT. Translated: CASSFMRTGELFF.

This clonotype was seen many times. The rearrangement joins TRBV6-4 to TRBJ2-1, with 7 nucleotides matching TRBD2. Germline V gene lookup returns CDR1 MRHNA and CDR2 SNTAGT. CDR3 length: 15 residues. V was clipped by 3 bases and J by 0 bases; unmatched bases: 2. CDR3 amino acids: CASSEIAGSYNEQFF. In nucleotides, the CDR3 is TGTGCCAGCAGTGAAATAGCGGGCTCCTACAATGAGCAGTTCTTC.

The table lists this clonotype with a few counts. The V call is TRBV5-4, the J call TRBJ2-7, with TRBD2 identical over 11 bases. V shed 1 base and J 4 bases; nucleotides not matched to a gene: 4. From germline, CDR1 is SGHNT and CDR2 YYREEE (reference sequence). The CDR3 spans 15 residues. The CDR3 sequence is CASSLMTSGIYEQYF. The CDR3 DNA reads TGTGCCAGCAGCTTGATGACTAGCGGGATTTACGAGCAGTACTTC.

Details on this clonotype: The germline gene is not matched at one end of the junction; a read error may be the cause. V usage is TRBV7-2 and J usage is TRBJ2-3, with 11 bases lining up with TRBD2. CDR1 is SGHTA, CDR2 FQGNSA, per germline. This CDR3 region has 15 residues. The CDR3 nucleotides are TGTGCCAGCAGTTTAGCGGGAGGGCGCACAGATACGCAGTATTTT. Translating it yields CASSLAGGRTDTQYF.

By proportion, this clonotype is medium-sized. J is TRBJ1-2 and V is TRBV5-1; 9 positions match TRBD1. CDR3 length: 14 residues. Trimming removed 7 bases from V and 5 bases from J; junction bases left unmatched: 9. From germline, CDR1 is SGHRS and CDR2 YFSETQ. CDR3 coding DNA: TGCGCCAGCTGTCCGGGACAGGGATTTTATGGCTACACCTTC. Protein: CASCPGQGFYGYTF. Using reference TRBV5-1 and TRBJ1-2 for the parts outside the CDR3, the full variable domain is KAGVTQTPRYLIKTRGQQVTLSCSPISGHRSVSWYQQTPGQGLQFLFEYFSETQRNKGNFPGRFSGRQFSNSRSEMNVSTLELGDSALYLCASCPGQGFYGYTFGSGTRLTVV.

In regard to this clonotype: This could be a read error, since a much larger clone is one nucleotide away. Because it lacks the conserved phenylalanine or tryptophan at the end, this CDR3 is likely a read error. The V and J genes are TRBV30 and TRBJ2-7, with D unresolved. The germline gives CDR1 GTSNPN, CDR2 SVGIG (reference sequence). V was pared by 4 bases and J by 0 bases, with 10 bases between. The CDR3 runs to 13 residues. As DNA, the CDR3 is TGTGCCTGGAATCGTCTGCGCTCCTACGAGCAGTACTCC. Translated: CAWNRLRSYEQYS.